The clone carrying this T cell receptor beta chain was detected only a few times. Its antigen is still unknown. The CDR3 has 14 residues. The junction had 9 bases not matched to a gene; V was cut back by 4 bases and J by 11 bases. The germline V gene encodes CDR1 DFQATT and CDR2 SNEGSKA (reference sequence). This record comes from a study of type 1 regulatory T cells. Study-level information: This in vitro CD4 product, T-allo10, is enriched for Tr1 cells and alloantigen-specific. Study-level results: Compared with non-Tr1 cells, Tr1 cells showed a narrower TCR repertoire.

TCRdb itself ran the reads through MiXCR, one entry per CDR3 protein. The data contain fewer than 80,000 distinct CDR3 sequences, about a fifth of them seen just once; the ten biggest clones take up 8.3%. The sequenced material came from cultured type 1 regulatory T (Tr1) cells, either the whole culture or a sorted fraction (not recorded which). This clonotype was obtained from a human donor in good health. The chain recombines TRBV20-1 with TRBJ2-4; TRBD2 agrees at 12 bases. Here the CDR3 reads CSANLAGGPGVQYF. The CDR3 DNA reads as TGCAGTGCTAACCTAGCGGGAGGGCCGGGCGTTCAGTACTTC.